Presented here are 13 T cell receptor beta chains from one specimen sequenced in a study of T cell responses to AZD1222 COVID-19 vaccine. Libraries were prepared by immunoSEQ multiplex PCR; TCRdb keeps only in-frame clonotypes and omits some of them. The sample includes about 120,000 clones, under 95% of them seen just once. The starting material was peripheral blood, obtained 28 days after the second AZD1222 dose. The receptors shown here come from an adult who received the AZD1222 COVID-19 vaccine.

The CDR3 sequence: CASSYSRYSNTEAFF. The CDR3 DNA reads TGTGCCAGCAGTTACTCGAGGTACAGCAACACTGAAGCTTTCTTT. The V gene is TRBV6-5, the J gene TRBJ1-1; D unresolved. Germline V gives CDR1 MNHEY, CDR2 SVGAGI. This CDR3 has 15 residues. The V gene lost 0 bases and the J gene lost 2 bases, with 10 bases spanning the gap.

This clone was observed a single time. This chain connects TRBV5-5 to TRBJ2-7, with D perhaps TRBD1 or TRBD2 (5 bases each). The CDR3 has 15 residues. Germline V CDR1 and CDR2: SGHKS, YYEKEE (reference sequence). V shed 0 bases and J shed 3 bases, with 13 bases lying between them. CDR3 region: CASSLAGTEIYEQYF. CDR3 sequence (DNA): TGTGCCAGCAGCTTGGCCGGGACGGAGATCTACGAGCAGTACTTC.

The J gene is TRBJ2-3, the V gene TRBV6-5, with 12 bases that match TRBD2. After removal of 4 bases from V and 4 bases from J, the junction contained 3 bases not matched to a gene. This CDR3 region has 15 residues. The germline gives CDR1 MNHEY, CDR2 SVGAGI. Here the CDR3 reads CASSFPSGGADTQYF. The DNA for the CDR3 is TGTGCCAGCAGTTTCCCTAGCGGGGGGGCAGATACGCAGTATTTT.

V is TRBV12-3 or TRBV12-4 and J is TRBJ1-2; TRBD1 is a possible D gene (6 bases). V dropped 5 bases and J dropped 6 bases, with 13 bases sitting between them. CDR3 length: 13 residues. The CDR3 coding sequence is TGTGCCAGCAGTACCGGACAGACTAATGGCTACACCTTC. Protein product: CASSTGQTNGYTF.

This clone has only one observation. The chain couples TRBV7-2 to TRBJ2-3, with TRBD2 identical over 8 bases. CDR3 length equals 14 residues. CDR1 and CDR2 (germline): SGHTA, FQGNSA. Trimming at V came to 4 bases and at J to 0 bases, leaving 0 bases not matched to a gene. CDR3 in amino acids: CASSSSGSTDTQYF. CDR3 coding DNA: TGTGCCAGCAGCTCTAGCGGGAGCACAGATACGCAGTATTTT.

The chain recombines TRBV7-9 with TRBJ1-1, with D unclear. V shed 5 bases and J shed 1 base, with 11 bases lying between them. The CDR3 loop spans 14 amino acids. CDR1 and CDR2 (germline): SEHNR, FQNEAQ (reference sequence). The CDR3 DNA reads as TGTGCCAGCAGCCCCTATCGTTCGAACACTGAAGCTTTCTTT. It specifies CASSPYRSNTEAFF.

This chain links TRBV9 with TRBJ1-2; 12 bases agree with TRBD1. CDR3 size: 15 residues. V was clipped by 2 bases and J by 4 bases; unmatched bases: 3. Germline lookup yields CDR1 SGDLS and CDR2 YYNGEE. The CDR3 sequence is CASSVGTGGIYGYTF. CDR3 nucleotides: TGTGCCAGCAGCGTTGGGACAGGGGGCATCTATGGCTACACCTTC. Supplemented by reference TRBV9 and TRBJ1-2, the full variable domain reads DSGVTQTPKHLITATGQRVTLRCSPRSGDLSVYWYQQSLDQGLQFLIQYYNGEERAKGNILERFSAQQFPDLHSELNLSSLELGDSALYFCASSVGTGGIYGYTFGSGTRLTVV.

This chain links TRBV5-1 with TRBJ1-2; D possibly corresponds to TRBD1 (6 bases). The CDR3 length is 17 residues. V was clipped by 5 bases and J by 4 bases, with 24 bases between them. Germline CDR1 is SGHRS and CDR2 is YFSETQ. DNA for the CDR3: TGCGCCAGCAGGCCGGGGGCAGGAACCAGGCCAAGCTATGGCTACACCTTC. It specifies CASRPGAGTRPSYGYTF.

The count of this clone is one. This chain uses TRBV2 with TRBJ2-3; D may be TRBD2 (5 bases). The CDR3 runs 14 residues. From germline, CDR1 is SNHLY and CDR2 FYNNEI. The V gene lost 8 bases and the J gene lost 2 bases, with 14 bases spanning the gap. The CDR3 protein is CASGGRHDTDTQYF. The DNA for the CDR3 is TGTGCCAGCGGAGGCCGACACGACACAGATACGCAGTATTTT.

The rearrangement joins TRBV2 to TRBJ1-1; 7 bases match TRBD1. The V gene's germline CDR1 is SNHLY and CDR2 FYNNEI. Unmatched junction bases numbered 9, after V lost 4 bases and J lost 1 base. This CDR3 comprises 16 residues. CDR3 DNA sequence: TGTGCCAGCAGTGCCAACAGGGGACGGTGGAACACTGAAGCTTTCTTT. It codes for CASSANRGRWNTEAFF.

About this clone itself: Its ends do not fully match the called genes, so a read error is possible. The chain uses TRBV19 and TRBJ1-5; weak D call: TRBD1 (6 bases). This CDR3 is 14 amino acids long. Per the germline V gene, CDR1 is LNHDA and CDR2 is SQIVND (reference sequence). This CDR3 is CASSLDRYNQPQHF. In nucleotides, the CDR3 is TGTGCCAGTAGTCTAGACAGGTACAATCAGCCCCAGCATTTT.

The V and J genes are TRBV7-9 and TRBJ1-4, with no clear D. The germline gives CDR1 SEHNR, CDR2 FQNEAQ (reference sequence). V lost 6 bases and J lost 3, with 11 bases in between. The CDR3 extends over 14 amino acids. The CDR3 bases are TGTGCCAGCAGACCGGAAAGGGCTAATGAAAAACTGTTTTTT. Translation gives CASRPERANEKLFF.

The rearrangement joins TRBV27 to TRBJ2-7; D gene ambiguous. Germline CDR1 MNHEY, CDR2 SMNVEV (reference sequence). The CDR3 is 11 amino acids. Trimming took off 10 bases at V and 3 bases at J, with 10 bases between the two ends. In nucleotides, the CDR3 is TGTGCCACCGGTCTTTACTACGAGCAGTACTTC. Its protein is CATGLYYEQYF.